This record covers a single TCR beta chain. Its specificity is not known. This CDR3 has 19 residues. Germline loops: CDR1 SGHTA, CDR2 FQGNSA. V lost 5 bases and J lost 4; bases outside the gene matches: 20. It was with 60 Vbeta and 13 Jbeta primers that the PCR ran. Sequencing was performed with immunoSEQ multiplex PCR; in TCRdb, only in-frame clones are kept and a portion is missing. The repertoire includes over 150,000 clones, around 74% of them detected once, and around 1.4% sits in the top ten. The sample belongs to a study of cytomegalovirus exposure and HLA in healthy donors. Study information: From donors who were HLA-typed, an early data release held 75 million to 85 million unique TCRs.

Points from the study as a whole: As a later analysis showed, several of the most significant clusters appeared to be linked to common viral pathogens. Data from an earlier analysis indicated that most TCR beta V segments were productive either about 90% or about 30% of the time.

The receptor was derived from a man in his late teens or twenties in good health and CMV-seronegative. The specimen sequenced was PBMCs. The chain is built from TRBV7-2 and TRBJ2-1; the match to TRBD2 covers 7 bases. CDR3: CASSPPGGRERESYNEQFF. The CDR3 coding sequence is TGTGCCAGCAGCCCCCCCGGAGGCCGTGAGCGGGAATCTTACAATGAGCAGTTCTTC. Looking up the rest from reference TRBV7-2 and TRBJ2-1 gives the full variable domain: GAGVSQSPSNKVTEKGKDVELRCDPISGHTALYWYRQSLGQGLEFLIYFQGNSAPDKSGLPSDRFSAERTGGSVSTLTIQRTQQEDSAVYLCASSPPGGRERESYNEQFFGPGTRLTVL.